The next 26 T cell receptor beta chains were all read from a single sample in a study of glioma-infiltrating T cells listed by TCRdb under 2016. Sequencing took place on an Illumina MiSeq. The iRepertoire nested amplicon-rescue multiplex PCR (arm-PCR) platform was used to amplify TCR alpha and beta CDR3 regions from RNA. Clones were called with MiXCR by TCRdb after fastp trimmed the public reads at Q25, and only in-frame beta chains were retained. Rows merge per CDR3 protein into single entries with the most common DNA and genes. The sample table lists about 190,000 distinct CDR3 sequences, 30% to 40% of them with a count of one. The ten largest clones take up 20% to 25% of the sample. Material: glioma tissue, nonneoplastic brain tissue, or PBMCs (not recorded which). The receptors come from a human donor with low-grade glioma or glioblastoma, undergoing nonglioma brain surgery, or in good health (not recorded which).

In its sample, this clonotype was seen a few times. The V and J genes are TRBV30 and TRBJ1-3; D is unclear. Germline CDR1 reads GTSNPN; CDR2 reads SVGIG (reference sequence). The CDR3 consists of 11 residues. The germline V and J ends were trimmed by 4 bases and 1 base, with 2 bases remaining between them. The CDR3 reads CAWKSGNTIYF. The DNA for the CDR3 is TGTGCCTGGAAGTCTGGAAACACCATATATTTT. Supplemented by reference TRBV30 and TRBJ1-3, the full variable domain reads SQTIHQWPATLVQPVGSPLSLECTVEGTSNPNLYWYRQAAGRGLQLLFYSVGIGQISSEVPQNLSASRPQDRQFILSSKKLLLSDSGFYLCAWKSGNTIYFGEGSWLTVV.

The chain recombines TRBV20-1 with TRBJ2-7; 8 bases fit TRBD1. V was pared by 5 bases and J by 7 bases, with 7 bases of the junction left unmatched. Germline lookup yields CDR1 DFQATT and CDR2 SNEGSKA (reference sequence). This CDR3 spans 12 amino acids. The CDR3 DNA reads as TGCAGTGCTTGGCAGGGGGCAGGAGAGCAGTACTTC. Protein sequence: CSAWQGAGEQYF.

This clonotype has a handful of counts. Written as DNA, the CDR3 is TGTGCCAGTGGACTAGCGGGAGGTAGTGAGCAGTTCTTC. It translates to CASGLAGGSEQFF. The gene calls are TRBV7-9 and TRBJ2-1; 14 bases align to TRBD2. The CDR3 runs 13 residues. Germline V lookup: CDR1 SEHNR, CDR2 FQNEAQ (reference sequence). J lost 9 bases, V lost 9 bases, and 4 bases had no gene match.

At least ten counts were recorded for this clonotype. The chain links TRBV2 to TRBJ2-7; 11 bases are a match to TRBD1. The CDR3 sequence is 14 residues long. Per germline, CDR1 SNHLY and CDR2 FYNNEI. V was pared by 7 bases and J by 2 bases, with 4 bases of the junction left unmatched. The CDR3: CASMRGQGAYEQYF. DNA for the CDR3: TGTGCCAGCATGAGGGGACAGGGGGCCTACGAGCAGTACTTC.

This clonotype has a count of ten or more. The chain employs TRBV7-2 and TRBJ2-2; weak D call: TRBD2 (6 bases). Trimming took off 5 bases at V and 2 bases at J, with 12 bases between the two ends. Germline CDR1 reads SGHTA; CDR2 reads FQGNSA. The CDR3 loop spans 15 amino acids. CDR3 DNA sequence: TGTGCCAGCAGCACGGGGACTGCAAACACCGGGGAGCTGTTTTTT. It codes for CASSTGTANTGELFF.

As concerns this clonotype: A much more abundant neighbour one base away suggests this may be a read error. This chain joins TRBV7-9 and TRBJ1-6; the match to TRBD1 covers 8 bases. Germline loops: CDR1 SEHNR, CDR2 FQNEAQ (reference sequence). Losses at the gene ends were 6 bases for V and 7 bases for J; bases not matched to a gene: 5. This CDR3 has 14 residues. In DNA form, the CDR3 reads TGTGCCAGCAGGCCGACAGGGGAGAATTCACCCCTCCACTTT. This sequence encodes CASRPTGENSPLHF. Full variable domain (rest looked up from reference TRBV7-9 and TRBJ1-6): DTGVSQNPRHKITKRGQNVTFRCDPISEHNRLYWYRQTLGQGPEFLTYFQNEAQLEKSRLLSDRFSAERPKGSFSTLEIQRTEQGDSAMYLCASRPTGENSPLHFGNGTRLTVT.

This CDR3 is CASSAGQGGNQPQHF. The DNA of the CDR3 is TGTGCCAGCAGTGCCGGACAGGGTGGCAATCAGCCCCAGCATTTT. The chain has TRBV25-1 and TRBJ1-5; 8 positions agree with TRBD1. Trimming took 4 bases from V and 2 from J; bases not matched to a gene: 4. The germline V gene has CDR1 MGHDK and CDR2 SYGVNS. This CDR3 is 15 amino acids long.

This clonotype was seen many times. This sequence joins TRBV28 and TRBJ1-2; 7 bases are a match to TRBD1. Trimming cost V 6 bases and J 6 bases; bases outside gene matches: 13. Germline CDR1 is MDHEN and CDR2 is SYDVKM. The CDR3 sequence is 15 residues long. The CDR3 DNA reads as TGTGCCAGCAGGACCGAGGGGGCCGGGCGGGATGGCTACACCTTC. It yields the protein CASRTEGAGRDGYTF.

This clonotype occurred a few times. The chain carries TRBV4-3 and TRBJ1-6, with D unclear. Germline V gives CDR1 LGHNA, CDR2 YSLEER. This CDR3 is built from 14 residues. Trimming left V 5 bases short and J 2 bases short, with 7 bases between. CDR3 nucleotide sequence: TGCGCCAGCAGCGGCGGAACCTATAATTCACCCCTCCACTTT. Residues: CASSGGTYNSPLHF.

This clonotype occurred many times. The V call is TRBV27, the J call TRBJ1-5; TRBD1 agrees at 9 bases. Germline V gives CDR1 MNHEY, CDR2 SMNVEV (reference sequence). Trimming cost V 5 bases and J 5 bases; bases outside gene matches: 7. The CDR3 length is 15 residues. CDR3 in DNA: TGTGCCAGCAGTGTTTCGGGACAGGGTTATCAGCCCCAGCATTTT. Residues: CASSVSGQGYQPQHF.

The chain carries TRBV5-4 and TRBJ2-7; 8 nucleotides match TRBD2. V was pared by 1 base and J by 3 bases, with 3 bases of the junction left unmatched. The CDR3 totals 14 residues. From germline, CDR1 is SGHNT and CDR2 YYREEE (reference sequence). The DNA for the CDR3 is TGTGCCAGCAGCTTGACCGGGACTAGCTACGAGCAGTACTTC. Translation gives CASSLTGTSYEQYF.

This clonotype was found many times. V and J are TRBV7-3 and TRBJ2-1; 10 nucleotides match TRBD2. This CDR3 spans 16 amino acids. The ends lost 4 bases at V and 6 bases at J; junction bases unmatched: 9. Germline V lookup: CDR1 SGHTA, CDR2 FQGTGA. The CDR3 DNA is TGTGCCAGCAGCTCGGAAAGCGGGAGGGTAAGCAATGAGCAGTTCTTC. Its translation: CASSSESGRVSNEQFF.

The count of this clonotype is one. This CDR3 reads CAGNSWGGREFF. The CDR3 DNA is TGTGCCGGCAACTCGTGGGGGGGACGGGAGTTCTTC. The chain joins TRBV27 to TRBJ2-1; 7 bases agree with TRBD2. Per germline, CDR1 MNHEY and CDR2 SMNVEV (reference sequence). J gave up 14 bases and V 11 bases, and 15 bases lay outside the gene matches. CDR3 length: 12 residues.

The gene calls are TRBV4-1 and TRBJ2-3; 16 positions agree with TRBD2. V dropped 3 bases and J dropped 2; count of bases not matched to a gene: 11. Germline V CDR1 and CDR2: MGHRA, YSYEKL. The CDR3 consists of 20 residues. CDR3 in DNA: TGCGCCAGCAGCCAGAAGGGACTAGCGGGAGGGCCATCTCACACAGATACGCAGTATTTT. It translates to CASSQKGLAGGPSHTDTQYF.

The chain carries TRBV12-3 or TRBV12-4 and TRBJ2-5; D possibly corresponds to TRBD2 (6 bases). The ends were cut back, 5 bases at V and 4 bases at J, with 14 bases in the middle. The CDR3 sequence is 14 residues long. CDR3 sequence reads: CASSPGPAGETQYF. For the CDR3, the DNA is TGTGCCAGCAGTCCGGGACCAGCGGGAGAGACCCAGTACTTC.

Comment on this clonotype: The junction does not match germline at one end; this may be a read error. The chain is built from TRBV20-1 and TRBJ1-5, with 7 bases that match TRBD1. The CDR3 has 15 residues. Germline lookup yields CDR1 DFQATT and CDR2 SNEGSKA (reference sequence). CDR3 nucleotide sequence: TGCAGTGCGCGCGGGACAGTGGGCCCTAATCAGCTCCAGCATTTT. Encoded protein: CSARGTVGPNQLQHF.

The table lists this clonotype with many counts. The chain carries TRBV2 and TRBJ2-3; D is unclear. This CDR3 is 13 amino acids long. V was shortened by 6 bases and J by 0 bases, with 7 bases between the two germline ends. Germline values: CDR1 SNHLY, CDR2 FYNNEI. In nucleotides, the CDR3 is TGTGCCAGCAGGGGTTTAAGCACAGATACGCAGTATTTT. Translation: CASRGLSTDTQYF.

This clonotype was seen repeatedly, ten times or more. The chain carries TRBV6-1 and TRBJ2-3; unclear D gene. The CDR3 spans 15 residues. CDR1 and CDR2 (germline): MNHNS, SASEGT. Between the trimmed V and J ends, which lost 8 bases and 0 bases, there was a span of 15 bases. The CDR3 is CASGKAQPSTDTQYF. In DNA, the CDR3 is TGTGCCAGCGGAAAGGCCCAACCTAGCACAGATACGCAGTATTTT.

The table lists this clonotype with many counts. This chain uses TRBV19 with TRBJ2-3; 10 nucleotides align to TRBD2. After removal of 6 bases from V and 3 bases from J, the junction contained 9 bases not matched to a gene. This CDR3 contains 16 residues. Germline V gene lookup returns CDR1 LNHDA and CDR2 SQIVND (reference sequence). This CDR3 is CASRAGTSVVTDTQYF. Here the CDR3 DNA reads TGTGCCAGTAGGGCCGGGACTAGCGTAGTGACAGATACGCAGTATTTT.

This clonotype was picked up one time. This sequence may be a read error, since a much larger clone differs from it by one base. The V and J genes are TRBV4-2 and TRBJ2-7, with a tentative D call TRBD1 (6 bases). CDR3 length equals 14 residues. The germline V gene encodes CDR1 LGHNA and CDR2 YNFKEQ. DNA of the CDR3: TGTGCCAACAGCCAAGGGGGAGAAACCTACGAGCAGTACTTC. Residues: CANSQGGETYEQYF.

With respect to this clonotype: The junction shows a germline mismatch at one end, possibly a read error. This chain uses TRBV13 with TRBJ2-3, with 8 positions matching TRBD1. The CDR3 extends over 17 amino acids. Germline CDR1 is PRHDT and CDR2 is FYEKMQ (reference sequence). The CDR3 is CASSLGTTGGSEDTLYF. CDR3 DNA: TGTGCCAGCAGCTTAGGCACTACAGGGGGTTCGGAAGATACGCTGTATTTT.

This chain links TRBV3-1 with TRBJ2-7, with TRBD2 identical over 9 bases. The CDR3 contains 16 residues. In germline, CDR1 is LGHDT, CDR2 YNNKEL (reference sequence). V lost 5 bases, J lost 5 bases, and 13 bases stayed unmatched. This CDR3 reads CASSSLGAGGPNEQYF. CDR3 in DNA: TGTGCCAGCAGCTCTCTAGGGGCGGGAGGGCCTAACGAGCAGTACTTC.

The sample holds a few counts of this clonotype. The chain is built from TRBV4-2 and TRBJ2-7; TRBD1 might be the D (5 bases). With 0 bases removed from V and 3 bases from J, the gap between germline ends came to 9 bases. Per the germline V gene, CDR1 is LGHNA and CDR2 is YNFKEQ. The CDR3 runs 14 residues. The CDR3 sequence: CASSQERQGYEQYF. The CDR3 DNA sequence: TGTGCCAGCAGCCAAGAGAGGCAGGGCTACGAGCAGTACTTC.

In this sample, this clonotype turned up many times. The V gene is TRBV6-6, the J gene TRBJ2-1, with a possible D match to TRBD2 (6 bases). Germline V gene data show CDR1 as MNHNY and CDR2 as SVGAGI (reference sequence). Trimming cost V 2 bases and J 6 bases, with 11 bases left between them. This CDR3 region has 14 residues. CDR3 nucleotides: TGTGCCAGCAGTTACGGAGGGCCCGGCAATGAGCAGTTCTTC. Protein product: CASSYGGPGNEQFF.

Many counts were recorded for this clonotype. The rearrangement links TRBV6-1 to TRBJ1-2; D is possibly TRBD1 (5 bases). This CDR3 region has 15 residues. The ends were cut back, 5 bases at V and 8 bases at J, with 21 bases in the middle. Germline V gene sequence: CDR1 MNHNS, CDR2 SASEGT. CDR3 sequence reads: CASSPGGGSDGGYTF. CDR3 sequence (DNA): TGTGCCAGCAGTCCCGGCGGGGGAAGCGATGGGGGCTACACCTTC.

This clonotype was recorded many times. V gene TRBV19 combines with J gene TRBJ2-5; TRBD2 matches at 7 bases. The CDR3 is made up of 15 amino acids. The germline V gene has CDR1 LNHDA and CDR2 SQIVND (reference sequence). The V gene end was trimmed by 11 bases and the J gene end by 4 bases; junction bases not matched to a gene: 16. The CDR3 nucleotides are TGTGCCGTTGCCCCAGCGGGGCATGGTCGAGAGACCCAGTACTTC. Translation gives CAVAPAGHGRETQYF.